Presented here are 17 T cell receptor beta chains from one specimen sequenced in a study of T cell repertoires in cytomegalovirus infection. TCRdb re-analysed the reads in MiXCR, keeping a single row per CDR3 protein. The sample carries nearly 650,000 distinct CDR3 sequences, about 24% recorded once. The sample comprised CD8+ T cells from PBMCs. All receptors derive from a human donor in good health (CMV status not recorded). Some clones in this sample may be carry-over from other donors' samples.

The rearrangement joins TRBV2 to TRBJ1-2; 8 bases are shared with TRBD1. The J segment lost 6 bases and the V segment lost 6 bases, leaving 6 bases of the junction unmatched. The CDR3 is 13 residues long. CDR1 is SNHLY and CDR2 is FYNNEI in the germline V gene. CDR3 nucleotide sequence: TGTGCCAGCAGCGGCAGGGGGCCGGATGGCTACACCTTC. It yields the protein CASSGRGPDGYTF.

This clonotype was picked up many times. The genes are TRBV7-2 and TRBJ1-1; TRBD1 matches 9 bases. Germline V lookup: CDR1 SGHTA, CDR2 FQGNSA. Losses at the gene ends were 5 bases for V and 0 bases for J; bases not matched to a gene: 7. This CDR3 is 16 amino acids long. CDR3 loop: CASSPRWTGVNTEAFF. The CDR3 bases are TGTGCCAGCAGCCCAAGGTGGACAGGGGTGAACACTGAAGCTTTCTTT.

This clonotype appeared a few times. CDR3 protein: CASSERGQIYEQYF. DNA of the CDR3: TGTGCCAGCAGTGAACGCGGACAGATCTACGAGCAGTACTTC. The chain joins TRBV25-1 to TRBJ2-7; the D gene is possibly TRBD1 (6 bases). The CDR3 consists of 14 residues. V lost 2 bases and J lost 3, with 11 bases in between. Germline CDR1 reads MGHDK; CDR2 reads SYGVNS.

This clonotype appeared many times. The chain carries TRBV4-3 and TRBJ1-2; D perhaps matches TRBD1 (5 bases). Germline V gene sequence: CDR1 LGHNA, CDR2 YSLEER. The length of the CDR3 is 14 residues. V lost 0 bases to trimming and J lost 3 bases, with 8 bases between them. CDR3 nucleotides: TGCGCCAGCAGCCAAGATCGAGGGGACTATGGCTACACCTTC. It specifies CASSQDRGDYGYTF.

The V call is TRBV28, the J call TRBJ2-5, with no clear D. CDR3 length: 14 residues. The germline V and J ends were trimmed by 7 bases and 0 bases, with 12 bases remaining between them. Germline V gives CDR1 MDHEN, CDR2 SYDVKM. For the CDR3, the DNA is TGTGCCAGCACCCGCCCGGTGTACCAAGAGACCCAGTACTTC. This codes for CASTRPVYQETQYF.

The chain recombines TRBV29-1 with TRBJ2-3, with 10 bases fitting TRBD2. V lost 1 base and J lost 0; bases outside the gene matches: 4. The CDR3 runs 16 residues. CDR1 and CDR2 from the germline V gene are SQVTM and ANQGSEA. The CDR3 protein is CSVEGGLAASTDTQYF. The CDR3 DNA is TGCAGCGTTGAAGGCGGACTAGCGGCTAGCACAGATACGCAGTATTTT.

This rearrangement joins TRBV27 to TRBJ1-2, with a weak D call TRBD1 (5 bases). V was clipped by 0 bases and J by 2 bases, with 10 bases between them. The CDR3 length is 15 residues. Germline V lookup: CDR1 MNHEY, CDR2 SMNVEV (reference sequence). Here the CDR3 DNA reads TGTGCCAGCAGTTTATCGGCCGCAGGGAACTATGGCTACACCTTC. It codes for CASSLSAAGNYGYTF.

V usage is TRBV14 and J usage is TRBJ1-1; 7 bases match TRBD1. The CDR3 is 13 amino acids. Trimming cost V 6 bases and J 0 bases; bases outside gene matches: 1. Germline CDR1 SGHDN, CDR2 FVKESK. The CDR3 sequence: CASRDRLNTEAFF. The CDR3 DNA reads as TGTGCCAGCAGGGACAGGCTGAACACTGAAGCTTTCTTT.

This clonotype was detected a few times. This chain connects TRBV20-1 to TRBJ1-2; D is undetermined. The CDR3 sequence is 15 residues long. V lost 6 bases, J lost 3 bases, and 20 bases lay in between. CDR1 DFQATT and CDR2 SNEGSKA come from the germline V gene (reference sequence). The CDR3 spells CSAQTAFEAYYGYTF. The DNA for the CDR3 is TGCAGTGCCCAGACCGCTTTTGAAGCCTACTATGGCTACACCTTC.

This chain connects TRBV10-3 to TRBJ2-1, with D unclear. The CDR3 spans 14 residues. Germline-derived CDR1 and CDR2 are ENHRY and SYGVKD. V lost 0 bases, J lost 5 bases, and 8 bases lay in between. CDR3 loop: CAISESWADNEQFF. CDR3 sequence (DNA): TGTGCCATCAGTGAGTCGTGGGCAGACAATGAGCAGTTCTTC.

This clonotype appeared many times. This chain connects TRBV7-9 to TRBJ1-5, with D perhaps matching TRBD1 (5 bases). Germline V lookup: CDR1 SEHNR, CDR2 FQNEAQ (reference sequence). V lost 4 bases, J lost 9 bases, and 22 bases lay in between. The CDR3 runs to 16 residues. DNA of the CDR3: TGTGCCAGCAGCTCTACGTTAGCCGGGGCCGTGGGGCCCCAGCATTTT. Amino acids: CASSSTLAGAVGPQHF. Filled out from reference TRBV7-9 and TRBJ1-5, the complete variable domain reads DTGVSQNPRHKITKRGQNVTFRCDPISEHNRLYWYRQTLGQGPEFLTYFQNEAQLEKSRLLSDRFSAERPKGSFSTLEIQRTEQGDSAMYLCASSSTLAGAVGPQHFGDGTRLSIL.

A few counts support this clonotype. The DNA for the CDR3 is TGTGCCACCAGCAGAGCAAGGACAGGCGCGGATACGCAGTATTTT. Protein: CATSRARTGADTQYF. The V and J genes are TRBV15 and TRBJ2-3; the match to TRBD1 covers 7 bases. Losses at the gene ends were 1 base for V and 6 bases for J; bases not matched to a gene: 7. Germline CDR1 is LNHNV and CDR2 is YYDKDF (reference sequence). This CDR3 region has 15 residues.

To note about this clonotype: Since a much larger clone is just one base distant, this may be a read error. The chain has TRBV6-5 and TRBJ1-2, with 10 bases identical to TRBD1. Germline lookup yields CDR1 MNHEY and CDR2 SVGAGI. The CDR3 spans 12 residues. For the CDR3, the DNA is TGTGTCAGCTACGGGACAGGGGATGGCTACACCTTC. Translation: CVSYGTGDGYTF.

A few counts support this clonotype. As DNA, the CDR3 is TGTGCCAGCAGCCATGCGGCCTTCAGGGGAGGGGACACTGAAGCTTTCTTT. Residues: CASSHAAFRGGDTEAFF. The gene calls are TRBV7-6 and TRBJ1-1, with D perhaps TRBD1 (6 bases). The germline gives CDR1 SGHVS, CDR2 FNYEAQ. CDR3 length: 17 amino acids. Trimming removed 5 bases at V and 3 bases at J, with 22 bases between.

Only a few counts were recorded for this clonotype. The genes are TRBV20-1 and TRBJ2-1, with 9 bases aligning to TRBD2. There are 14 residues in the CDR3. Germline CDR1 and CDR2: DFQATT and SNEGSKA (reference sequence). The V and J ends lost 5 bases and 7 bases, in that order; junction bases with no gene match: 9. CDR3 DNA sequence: TGCAGTGCTCTTCTAGCGGGGTGGTATAATGAGCAGTTCTTC. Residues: CSALLAGWYNEQFF.

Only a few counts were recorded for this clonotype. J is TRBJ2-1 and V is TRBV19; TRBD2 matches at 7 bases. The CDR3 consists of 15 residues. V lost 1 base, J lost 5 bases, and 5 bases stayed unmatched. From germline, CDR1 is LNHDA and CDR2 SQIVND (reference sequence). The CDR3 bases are TGTGCCAGTAGTATAGGCGCGGGGGAGCACAATGAGCAGTTCTTC. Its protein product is CASSIGAGEHNEQFF.

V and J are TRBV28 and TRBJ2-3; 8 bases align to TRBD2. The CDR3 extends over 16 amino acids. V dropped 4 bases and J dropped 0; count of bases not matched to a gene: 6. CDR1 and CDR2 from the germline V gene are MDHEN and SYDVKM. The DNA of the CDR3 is TGTGCCAGCAGTTATATAGCGGGGTGGAGCACAGATACGCAGTATTTT. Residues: CASSYIAGWSTDTQYF. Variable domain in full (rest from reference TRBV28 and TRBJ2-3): DVKVTQSSRYLVKRTGEKVFLECVQDMDHENMFWYRQDPGLGLRLIYFSYDVKMKEKGDIPEGYSVSREKKERFSLILESASTNQTSMYLCASSYIAGWSTDTQYFGPGTRLTVL.